The rows below give T cell receptor beta chains drawn from one sample of a study of blood T cell repertoires in COVID-19. TCRdb's table, derived via immunoSEQ multiplex PCR, lists solely in-frame clones and lacks some. The sample yields almost 200,000 clones, over 80% seen once. The sample comprised peripheral blood. The origin of the receptors is a man in his 60s with COVID-19, enrolled during active disease. The CDR3 runs from the conserved cysteine through the conserved F or W. A D gene is named only where the DNA matches it firmly.

J gene: TRBJ2-1; V gene: TRBV7-2; D gene: TRBD1; CDR3 protein: CASSLEGTGGYNEQFF
J gene: TRBJ1-6; V gene: TRBV28; D gene: .; CDR3 protein: CASSLWAGENSPLHF
J gene: TRBJ1-5; V gene: TRBV4-3; D gene: .; CDR3 protein: CASSQEAARGNQPQHF
J gene: TRBJ1-1; V gene: TRBV5-5; D gene: .; CDR3 protein: CASSLGADRFRTEAFF
J gene: TRBJ1-2; V gene: TRBV5-1; D gene: TRBD1; CDR3 protein: CASSLGDRGQGYTF
J gene: TRBJ1-2; V gene: TRBV19; D gene: .; CDR3 protein: CASGQRGVSGYTF
J gene: TRBJ2-2; V gene: TRBV20-1; D gene: .; CDR3 protein: CSASRGRELFF
J gene: TRBJ1-5; V gene: TRBV7-8; D gene: .; CDR3 protein: CASSRQDQPQHF
J gene: TRBJ2-7; V gene: TRBV7-8; D gene: TRBD2; CDR3 protein: CASSLGSSGVYEQYF
J gene: TRBJ1-3; V gene: TRBV27; D gene: TRBD1; CDR3 protein: CASSPRPGQGAGGNTIYF
J gene: TRBJ1-2; V gene: TRBV6-1; D gene: TRBD1; CDR3 protein: CASSEQGDYGYTF
J gene: TRBJ2-2; V gene: TRBV4-2; D gene: .; CDR3 protein: CASSQDILGSQTGELFF
J gene: TRBJ2-2; V gene: TRBV6-2/TRBV6-3; D gene: TRBD1; CDR3 protein: CASSATGTGELFF
J gene: TRBJ2-7; V gene: TRBV11-2; D gene: TRBD1; CDR3 protein: CASSQDRGSYEQYF
J gene: TRBJ1-1; V gene: TRBV28; D gene: TRBD1; CDR3 protein: CASWSGGNRGAEAFF
J gene: TRBJ1-5; V gene: TRBV10-3; D gene: .; CDR3 protein: CAIQQGTGQPQHF
J gene: TRBJ1-5; V gene: TRBV10-3; D gene: .; CDR3 protein: CAISEWGGGNQPQHF
J gene: TRBJ1-2; V gene: TRBV5-1; D gene: TRBD1; CDR3 protein: CASSLAGTDGYTF
J gene: TRBJ2-5; V gene: TRBV18; D gene: .; CDR3 protein: CASSPGEETQYF
J gene: TRBJ1-5; V gene: TRBV6-5; D gene: .; CDR3 protein: CASTMTDYSNQPQHF
J gene: TRBJ1-4; V gene: TRBV27; D gene: TRBD1; CDR3 protein: CASRAQDRGWEKLFF
J gene: TRBJ2-1; V gene: TRBV6-4; D gene: TRBD2; CDR3 protein: CASSRGTSGESSYNEQFF
J gene: TRBJ2-7; V gene: TRBV7-9; D gene: TRBD1; CDR3 protein: CASSSQGAGTYEQYF
J gene: TRBJ2-5; V gene: TRBV2; D gene: TRBD2; CDR3 protein: CASSDRLGRGQETQYF
J gene: TRBJ2-1; V gene: TRBV15; D gene: TRBD2; CDR3 protein: CATTSGRASYNEQFF
J gene: TRBJ1-6; V gene: TRBV27; D gene: TRBD1; CDR3 protein: CASRPPGTGNSPLHF
J gene: TRBJ1-3; V gene: TRBV6-1; D gene: .; CDR3 protein: CASSEKGSSGNTIYF